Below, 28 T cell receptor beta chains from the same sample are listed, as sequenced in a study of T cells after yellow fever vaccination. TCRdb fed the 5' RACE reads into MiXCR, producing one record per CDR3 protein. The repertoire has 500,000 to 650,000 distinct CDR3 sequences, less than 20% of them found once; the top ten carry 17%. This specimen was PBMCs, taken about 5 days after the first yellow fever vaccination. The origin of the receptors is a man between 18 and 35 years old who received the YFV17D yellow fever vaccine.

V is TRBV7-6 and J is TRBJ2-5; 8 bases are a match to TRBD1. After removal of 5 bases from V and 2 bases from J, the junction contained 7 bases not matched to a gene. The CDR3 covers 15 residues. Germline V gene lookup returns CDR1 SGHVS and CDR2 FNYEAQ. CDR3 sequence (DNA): TGTGCCAGCAGCGGCGGACAGGGCTGGCAAGAGACCCAGTACTTC. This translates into CASSGGQGWQETQYF.

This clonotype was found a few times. CDR3: CASSLRLARYNEQFF. In DNA form, the CDR3 reads TGTGCCAGCAGCTTAAGGCTAGCCAGGTACAATGAGCAGTTCTTC. V is TRBV11-2 and J is TRBJ2-1; the D gene is possibly TRBD2 (5 bases). Trimming stripped 2 bases from V and 4 bases from J, with 12 bases between. From germline, CDR1 is SGHAT and CDR2 FQNNGV. This CDR3 region has 15 residues.

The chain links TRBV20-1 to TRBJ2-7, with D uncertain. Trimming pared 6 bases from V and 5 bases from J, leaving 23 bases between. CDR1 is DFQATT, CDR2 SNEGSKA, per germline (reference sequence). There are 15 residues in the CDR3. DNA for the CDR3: TGCAGTGCGGACGTCCCATCTAGGGATGGGCACGAGCAGTACTTC. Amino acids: CSADVPSRDGHEQYF.

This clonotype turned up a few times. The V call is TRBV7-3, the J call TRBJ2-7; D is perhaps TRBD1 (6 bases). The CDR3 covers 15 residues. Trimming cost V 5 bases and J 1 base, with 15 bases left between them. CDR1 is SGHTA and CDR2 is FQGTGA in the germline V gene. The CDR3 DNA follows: TGTGCCAGCAGCACGACCTCTGGGACATCCTACGAGCAGTACTTC. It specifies CASSTTSGTSYEQYF.

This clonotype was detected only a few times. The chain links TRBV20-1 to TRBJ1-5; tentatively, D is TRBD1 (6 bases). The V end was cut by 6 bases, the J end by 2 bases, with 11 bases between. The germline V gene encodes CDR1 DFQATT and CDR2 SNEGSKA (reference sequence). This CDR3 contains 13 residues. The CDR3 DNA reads TGCAGTGCCAGGACAGTTGGCAATCAGCCCCAGCATTTT. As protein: CSARTVGNQPQHF.

The DNA for the CDR3 is TGTGCCAGCAAAGAGCGGGGGGGCACAGATACGCAGTATTTT. This encodes CASKERGGTDTQYF. This chain joins TRBV7-9 and TRBJ2-3; 9 nucleotides match TRBD2. This CDR3 spans 14 amino acids. The J segment lost 1 base and the V segment lost 7 bases, leaving 3 bases of the junction unmatched. CDR1 and CDR2 (germline): SEHNR, FQNEAQ (reference sequence).

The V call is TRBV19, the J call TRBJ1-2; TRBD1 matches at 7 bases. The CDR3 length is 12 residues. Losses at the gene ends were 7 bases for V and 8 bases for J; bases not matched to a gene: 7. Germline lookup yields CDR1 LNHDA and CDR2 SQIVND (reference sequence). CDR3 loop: CASTGDSAGYTF. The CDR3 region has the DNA TGTGCCAGTACCGGGGACAGTGCCGGCTACACCTTC.

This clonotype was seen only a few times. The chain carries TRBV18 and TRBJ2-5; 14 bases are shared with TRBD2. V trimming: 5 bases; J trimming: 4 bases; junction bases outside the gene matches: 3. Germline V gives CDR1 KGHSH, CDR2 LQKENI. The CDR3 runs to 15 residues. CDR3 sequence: CASSAGTSGGETQYF. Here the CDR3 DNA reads TGTGCCAGCTCAGCAGGGACTAGCGGGGGAGAGACCCAGTACTTC.

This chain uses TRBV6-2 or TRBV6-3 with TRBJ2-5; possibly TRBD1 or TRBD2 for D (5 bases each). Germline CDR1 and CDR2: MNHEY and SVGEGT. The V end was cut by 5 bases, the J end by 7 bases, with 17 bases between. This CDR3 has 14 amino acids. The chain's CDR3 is CASSHGDARGTQYF. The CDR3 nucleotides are TGTGCCAGCAGTCATGGGGACGCCCGGGGGACCCAGTACTTC.

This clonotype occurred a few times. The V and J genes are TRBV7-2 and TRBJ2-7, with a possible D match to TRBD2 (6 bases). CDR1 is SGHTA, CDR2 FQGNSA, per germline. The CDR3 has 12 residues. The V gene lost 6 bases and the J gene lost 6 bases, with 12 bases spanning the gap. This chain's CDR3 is CASSRDLAEQYV. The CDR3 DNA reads TGTGCCAGCAGTAGGGACTTAGCCGAGCAGTACGTC.

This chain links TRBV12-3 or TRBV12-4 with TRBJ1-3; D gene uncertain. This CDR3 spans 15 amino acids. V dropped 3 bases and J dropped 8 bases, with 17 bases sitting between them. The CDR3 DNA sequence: TGTGCCAGCAGTTTTTCAGGTTCCTCCCCAGACACCATATATTTT. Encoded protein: CASSFSGSSPDTIYF.

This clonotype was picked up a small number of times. CDR3 region: CASSLGRQLDGTQYF. As DNA, the CDR3 is TGTGCCAGCAGCTTGGGACGACAGCTCGATGGGACCCAGTACTTC. The chain combines TRBV5-4 with TRBJ2-5; a weak D match, TRBD1 (5 bases). V lost 0 bases and J 7 bases, leaving 16 bases between the germline ends. From germline, CDR1 is SGHNT and CDR2 YYREEE (reference sequence). The CDR3 is 15 amino acids.

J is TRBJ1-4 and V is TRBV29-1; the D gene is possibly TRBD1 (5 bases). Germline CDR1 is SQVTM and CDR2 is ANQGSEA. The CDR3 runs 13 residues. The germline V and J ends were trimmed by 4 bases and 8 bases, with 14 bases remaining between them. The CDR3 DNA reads TGCAGCGTTGTTATACAGGTTGGGGAAAAACTGTTTTTT. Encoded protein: CSVVIQVGEKLFF.

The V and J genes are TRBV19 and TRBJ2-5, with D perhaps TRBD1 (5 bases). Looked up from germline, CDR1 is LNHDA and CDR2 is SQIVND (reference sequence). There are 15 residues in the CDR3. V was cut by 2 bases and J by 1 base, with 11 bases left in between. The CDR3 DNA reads TGTGCCAGTAGTATAACTACAGGACCCCAAGAGACCCAGTACTTC. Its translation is CASSITTGPQETQYF.

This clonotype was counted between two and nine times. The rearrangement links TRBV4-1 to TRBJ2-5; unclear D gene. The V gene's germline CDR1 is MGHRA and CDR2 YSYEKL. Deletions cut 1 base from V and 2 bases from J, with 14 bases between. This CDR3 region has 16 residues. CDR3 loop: CASSQVGAAEQETQYF. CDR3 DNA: TGCGCCAGCAGCCAAGTCGGTGCAGCCGAGCAAGAGACCCAGTACTTC.

CDR3 protein: CASSDAGNQPQHF. The CDR3, as DNA: TGTGCCAGCAGTGACGCAGGGAATCAGCCCCAGCATTTT. The rearrangement joins TRBV12-3 or TRBV12-4 to TRBJ1-5; a possible D gene is TRBD1 (5 bases). Deletions cut 5 bases from V and 4 bases from J, with 9 bases between. The CDR3 totals 13 residues.

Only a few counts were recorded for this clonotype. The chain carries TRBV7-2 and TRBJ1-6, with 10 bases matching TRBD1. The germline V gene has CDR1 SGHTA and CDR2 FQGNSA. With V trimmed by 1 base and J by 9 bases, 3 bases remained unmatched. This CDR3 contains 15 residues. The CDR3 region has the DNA TGTGCCAGCAGCTTAGGACAGGGGGCCGGTTCACCCCTCCACTTT. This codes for CASSLGQGAGSPLHF.

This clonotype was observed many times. This chain's CDR3 is CASSQEPGGSFQFF. CDR3 nucleotides: TGTGCCAGCAGCCAAGAGCCGGGCGGGAGTTTCCAGTTCTTC. V gene TRBV4-2 combines with J gene TRBJ2-1, with 7 bases lining up with TRBD2. After removal of 0 bases from V and 13 bases from J, the junction contained 9 bases not matched to a gene. Germline CDR1 reads LGHNA; CDR2 reads YNFKEQ. The CDR3 is 14 amino acids.

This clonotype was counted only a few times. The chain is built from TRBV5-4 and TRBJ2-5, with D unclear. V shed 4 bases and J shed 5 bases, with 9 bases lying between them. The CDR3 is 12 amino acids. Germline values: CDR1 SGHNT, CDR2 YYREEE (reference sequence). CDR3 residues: CASSRPEETQYF. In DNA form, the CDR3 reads TGTGCCAGCAGCCGCCCAGAGGAGACCCAGTACTTC.

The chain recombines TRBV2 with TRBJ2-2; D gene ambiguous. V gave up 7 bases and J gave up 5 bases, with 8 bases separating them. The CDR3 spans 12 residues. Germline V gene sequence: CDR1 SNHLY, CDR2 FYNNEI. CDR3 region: CASTSETGELFF. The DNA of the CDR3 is TGTGCCAGCACGTCCGAGACCGGGGAGCTGTTTTTT.

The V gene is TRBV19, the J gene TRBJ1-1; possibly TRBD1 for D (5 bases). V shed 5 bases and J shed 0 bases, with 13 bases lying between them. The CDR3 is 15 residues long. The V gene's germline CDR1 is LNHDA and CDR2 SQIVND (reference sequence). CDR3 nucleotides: TGTGCCAGTAGTGACGCGGGACGGATGAACACTGAAGCTTTCTTT. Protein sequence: CASSDAGRMNTEAFF.

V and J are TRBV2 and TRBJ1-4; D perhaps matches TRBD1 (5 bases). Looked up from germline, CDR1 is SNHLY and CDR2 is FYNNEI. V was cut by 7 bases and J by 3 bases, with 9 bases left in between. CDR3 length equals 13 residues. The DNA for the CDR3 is TGTGCCAGCATCAGGGTACCTAATGAAAAACTGTTTTTT. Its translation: CASIRVPNEKLFF.

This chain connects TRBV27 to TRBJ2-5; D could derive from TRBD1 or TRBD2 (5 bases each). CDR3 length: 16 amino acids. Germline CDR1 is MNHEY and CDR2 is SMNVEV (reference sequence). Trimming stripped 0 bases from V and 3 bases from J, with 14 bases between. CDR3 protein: CASSLSGPTGEETQYF. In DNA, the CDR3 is TGTGCCAGCAGTTTATCGGGGCCCACCGGGGAAGAGACCCAGTACTTC.

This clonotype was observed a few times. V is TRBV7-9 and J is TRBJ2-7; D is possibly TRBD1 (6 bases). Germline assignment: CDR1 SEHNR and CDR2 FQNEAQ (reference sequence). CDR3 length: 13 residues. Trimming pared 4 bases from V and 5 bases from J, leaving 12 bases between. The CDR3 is CASSSNSGDEQYF. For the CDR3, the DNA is TGTGCCAGCAGCTCGAATTCAGGGGACGAGCAGTACTTC.

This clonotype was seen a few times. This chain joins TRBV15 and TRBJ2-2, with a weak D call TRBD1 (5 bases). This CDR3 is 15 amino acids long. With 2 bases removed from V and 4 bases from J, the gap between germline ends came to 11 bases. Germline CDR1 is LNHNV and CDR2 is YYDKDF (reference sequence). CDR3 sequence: CATSRNPQATGELFF. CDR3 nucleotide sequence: TGTGCCACCAGCAGAAACCCACAGGCCACCGGGGAGCTGTTTTTT.

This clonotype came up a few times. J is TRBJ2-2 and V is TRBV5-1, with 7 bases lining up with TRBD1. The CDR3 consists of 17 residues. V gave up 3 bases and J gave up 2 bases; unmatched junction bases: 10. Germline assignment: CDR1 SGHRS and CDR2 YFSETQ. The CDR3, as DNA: TGCGCCAGCAGCTCATCCCGGGACAGCAGTAACACCGGGGAGCTGTTTTTT. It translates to CASSSSRDSSNTGELFF.

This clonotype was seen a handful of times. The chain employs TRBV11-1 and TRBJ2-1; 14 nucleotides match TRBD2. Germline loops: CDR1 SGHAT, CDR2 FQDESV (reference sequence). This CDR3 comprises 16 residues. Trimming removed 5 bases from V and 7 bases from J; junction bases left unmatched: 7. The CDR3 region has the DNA TGTGCCAGCAGCAAACGGGGACTAGCGGGGGAGAATGAGCAGTTCTTC. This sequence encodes CASSKRGLAGENEQFF. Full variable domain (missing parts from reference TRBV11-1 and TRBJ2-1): EAEVAQSPRYKITEKSQAVAFWCDPISGHATLYWYRQILGQGPELLVQFQDESVVDDSQLPKDRFSAERLKGVDSTLKIQPAELGDSAMYLCASSKRGLAGENEQFFGPGTRLTVL.

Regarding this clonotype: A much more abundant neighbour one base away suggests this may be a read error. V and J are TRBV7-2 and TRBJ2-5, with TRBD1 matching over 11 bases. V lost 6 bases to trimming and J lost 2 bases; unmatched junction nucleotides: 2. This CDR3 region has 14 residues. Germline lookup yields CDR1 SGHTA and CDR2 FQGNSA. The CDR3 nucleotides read TGTGCCAGCAGACGGGACAGGGGGCAAGAGACCCAGTACTTC. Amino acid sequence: CASRRDRGQETQYF.